These 27 T cell receptor beta chains came from one sample sequenced in a study of cytomegalovirus exposure and HLA in healthy donors. Primers for the PCR totalled 60 Vbeta and 13 Jbeta. The method was immunoSEQ multiplex PCR; TCRdb's version includes in-frame clones alone and lacks a portion of them. The sample includes around 170,000 clones, about 82% of them seen just once. The sequencing sample was made of PBMCs. These receptors were collected from a woman aged 25 to 39 in good health and CMV-seronegative.

The genes are TRBV5-1 and TRBJ2-7; D is ambiguous. Germline CDR1 SGHRS, CDR2 YFSETQ. Trimming shortened V by 4 bases and J by 5 bases, and 10 bases separated the two germline ends. This CDR3 spans 12 amino acids. CDR3 region: CASSAGWHEQYF. The CDR3 DNA sequence: TGCGCCAGCAGCGCTGGTTGGCACGAGCAGTACTTC.

This sequence joins TRBV7-3 and TRBJ1-1; 9 nucleotides match TRBD1. This CDR3 comprises 15 residues. The germline V gene has CDR1 SGHTA and CDR2 FQGTGA. V dropped 2 bases and J dropped 4; count of bases not matched to a gene: 5. The chain's CDR3 is CASSLSQGAGTEAFF. CDR3 in DNA: TGTGCCAGCAGCTTATCACAGGGGGCCGGCACTGAAGCTTTCTTT.

The gene calls are TRBV30 and TRBJ1-3; D is perhaps TRBD1 (6 bases). V was shortened by 3 bases and J by 7 bases, with 13 bases between the two germline ends. Per germline, CDR1 GTSNPN and CDR2 SVGIG (reference sequence). The CDR3 has 13 amino acids. The CDR3 bases are TGTGCCTGGAGCGCAGGGGTTGGGAACACCATATATTTT. Its translation is CAWSAGVGNTIYF.

This clone was seen a single time. V and J are TRBV5-1 and TRBJ2-4, with 9 bases that match TRBD1. Per germline, CDR1 SGHRS and CDR2 YFSETQ. Trimming cost V 0 bases and J 3 bases; bases outside gene matches: 1. The CDR3 spans 15 residues. In DNA form, the CDR3 reads TGCGCCAGCAGCTTGGGACAGGGGGTCAAAAACATTCAGTACTTC. It encodes CASSLGQGVKNIQYF.

The rearrangement joins TRBV7-9 to TRBJ2-3, with TRBD1 matching over 7 bases. The CDR3 covers 16 residues. Trimming at V came to 4 bases and at J to 2 bases, leaving 9 bases not matched to a gene. Germline loops: CDR1 SEHNR, CDR2 FQNEAQ (reference sequence). The CDR3 sequence: CASSSPGQMYTDTQYF. DNA for the CDR3: TGTGCCAGCAGCTCCCCGGGACAGATGTACACAGATACGCAGTATTTT.

A word on this clone: This specimen includes other DNA sequences encoding the same CDR3. The chain is built from TRBV7-3 and TRBJ2-5; tentatively, D is TRBD1 (6 bases). This CDR3 has 14 amino acids. V was pared by 2 bases and J by 4 bases, with 11 bases between. The germline CDR1 and CDR2 sequences are SGHTA and FQGTGA. CDR3 nucleotide sequence: TGTGCCAGCAGCTTACTAGGGGGTGCAGAGACCCAGTACTTC. Amino acid sequence: CASSLLGGAETQYF.

The rearrangement joins TRBV7-3 to TRBJ2-3, with 10 bases identical to TRBD2. CDR1 and CDR2 from the germline V gene are SGHTA and FQGTGA. J gave up 2 bases and V 5 bases, and 7 bases lay outside the gene matches. The CDR3 has 16 residues. CDR3 coding DNA: TGTGCCAGCAGCCAGGGACTAGCGTTAGACACAGATACGCAGTATTTT. Its translation: CASSQGLALDTDTQYF.

Only one count was recorded for this clone. CDR3 in DNA: TGTGCCAGCAGGTTAACCGGGACAGGGCTAACGGGTTATGGCTACACCTTC. This translates into CASRLTGTGLTGYGYTF. This chain joins TRBV2 and TRBJ1-2; the match to TRBD1 covers 9 bases. This CDR3 is built from 17 residues. With V trimmed by 6 bases and J by 5 bases, 16 bases remained unmatched. Germline CDR1 reads SNHLY; CDR2 reads FYNNEI.

This chain uses TRBV7-2 with TRBJ2-7; D possibly corresponds to TRBD2 (7 bases). Trimming stripped 4 bases from V and 2 bases from J, with 12 bases between. Germline V gives CDR1 SGHTA, CDR2 FQGNSA. This CDR3 comprises 14 residues. CDR3 amino acids: CASSSQGGAYEQYF. In nucleotides, the CDR3 is TGTGCCAGCAGCTCCCAAGGGGGGGCCTACGAGCAGTACTTC.

The V and J genes are TRBV9 and TRBJ2-3, with 7 nucleotides matching TRBD2. The CDR3 runs 16 residues. CDR1 is SGDLS and CDR2 is YYNGEE in the germline V gene. V gave up 0 bases and J gave up 4 bases; unmatched junction bases: 8. This chain's CDR3 is CASSVGPGGVSDTQYF. Written as DNA, the CDR3 is TGTGCCAGCAGCGTAGGGCCGGGGGGAGTTTCAGATACGCAGTATTTT.

V and J are TRBV28 and TRBJ1-2, with 9 bases matching TRBD1. This CDR3 contains 15 residues. The germline V gene encodes CDR1 MDHEN and CDR2 SYDVKM. Losses at the gene ends were 1 base for V and 8 bases for J; bases not matched to a gene: 8. CDR3 amino acids: CASSLSTGGRYGYTF. The CDR3 DNA follows: TGTGCCAGCAGTTTATCCACAGGGGGCAGATACGGCTACACCTTC.

The CDR3 here is CASMQGRGTQETQYF. For the CDR3, the DNA is TGTGCCAGCATGCAGGGGAGGGGGACCCAAGAGACCCAGTACTTC. The rearrangement links TRBV6-1 to TRBJ2-5; D is perhaps TRBD2 (7 bases). Germline V lookup: CDR1 MNHNS, CDR2 SASEGT. Trimming cost V 7 bases and J 1 base, with 16 bases left between them. The CDR3 has 15 amino acids.

The rearrangement joins TRBV19 to TRBJ1-1, with D maybe TRBD1 (6 bases). This CDR3 spans 15 amino acids. The ends were cut back, 7 bases at V and 3 bases at J, with 18 bases in the middle. CDR1 LNHDA and CDR2 SQIVND come from the germline V gene (reference sequence). The CDR3 nucleotides read TGTGCCAGTACCGATCAGGGGAGGGGTGACACTGAAGCTTTCTTT. It specifies CASTDQGRGDTEAFF.

The chain employs TRBV5-1 and TRBJ2-5, with TRBD2 matching 9 bases. The CDR3 runs 16 residues. The germline V gene encodes CDR1 SGHRS and CDR2 YFSETQ. V was clipped by 3 bases and J by 4 bases; unmatched bases: 10. In nucleotides, the CDR3 is TGCGCCAGCAGCTCAGGTAGCGGGGGCCCCACAGAGACCCAGTACTTC. Amino acids: CASSSGSGGPTETQYF.

The chain joins TRBV19 to TRBJ1-5, with D possibly matching TRBD1 (6 bases). Trimming cost V 6 bases and J 7 bases, with 19 bases left between them. Germline CDR1 is LNHDA and CDR2 is SQIVND (reference sequence). The CDR3 is 15 residues long. CDR3 in DNA: TGTGCCAGTAGCTCCTACAGGGAGTTCGGCCAGCCCCAGCATTTT. It yields the protein CASSSYREFGQPQHF.

This clone was seen only a few times. V gene TRBV7-8 combines with J gene TRBJ1-2; D call uncertain. Germline V gene lookup returns CDR1 SGHVS and CDR2 FQNEAQ. The CDR3 totals 13 residues. Trimming took off 5 bases at V and 2 bases at J, with 9 bases between the two ends. CDR3 protein: CASSPLSNYGYTF. The CDR3 DNA reads as TGTGCCAGCAGCCCCTTGTCCAACTATGGCTACACCTTC. Together with reference TRBV7-8 and TRBJ1-2, the CDR3 gives the full variable domain: GAGVSQSPRYKVAKRGQDVALRCDPISGHVSLFWYQQALGQGPEFLTYFQNEAQLDKSGLPSDRFFAERPEGSVSTLKIQRTQQEDSAVYLCASSPLSNYGYTFGSGTRLTVV.

This rearrangement joins TRBV4-1 to TRBJ1-5; 11 nucleotides line up with TRBD1. V gave up 4 bases and J gave up 6 bases; unmatched junction bases: 5. The CDR3 contains 15 residues. CDR1 and CDR2 (germline): MGHRA, YSYEKL. The CDR3 DNA follows: TGCGCCAGCAGCCCGGGACAGGGGGTCCCTCAGCCCCAGCATTTT. Translating it yields CASSPGQGVPQPQHF.

This chain links TRBV10-3 with TRBJ2-3; 15 bases fit TRBD2. CDR1 is ENHRY and CDR2 is SYGVKD in the germline V gene. CDR3 length equals 20 residues. Losses at the gene ends were 0 bases for V and 6 bases for J; bases not matched to a gene: 13. The CDR3 bases are TGTGCCATCAGTGAGTCTATAATAAGGACTAGCGGGGGGGCATCGGATACGCAGTATTTT. Encoded protein: CAISESIIRTSGGASDTQYF.

In its sample, this clone was seen once. The chain carries TRBV12-2 and TRBJ1-5; the DNA was not compared with TRBD1, the D call given in the table. TRBV12-2 is classified as a pseudogene. The CDR3 is 20 residues long. The CDR3 region is CASRPRGSRGLMFGNQPQHF. For the CDR3, the DNA is TGTGCAAGTCGCCCCCGAGGAAGCAGGGGGCTAATGTTTGGCAATCAGCCCCAGCATTTT.

The count of this clone is one. This chain connects TRBV10-1 to TRBJ2-7; 9 nucleotides line up with TRBD1. V gave up 3 bases and J gave up 6 bases; unmatched junction bases: 9. Germline V lookup: CDR1 WNHNN, CDR2 SYGVQD (reference sequence). The CDR3 spans 15 residues. CDR3 bases: TGCGCCAGCAGTGACCCGGGACAGGGCTCCGCCGAGCAGTACTTC. Encoded protein: CASSDPGQGSAEQYF.

V gene TRBV2 combines with J gene TRBJ2-1, with 7 positions matching TRBD1. Losses at the gene ends were 7 bases for V and 0 bases for J; bases not matched to a gene: 6. The CDR3 extends over 15 amino acids. Germline CDR1 is SNHLY and CDR2 is FYNNEI. CDR3 in amino acids: CASKGGRGSYNEQFF. The CDR3 DNA reads as TGTGCCAGCAAAGGGGGCAGGGGCTCCTACAATGAGCAGTTCTTC.

V is TRBV6-5 and J is TRBJ2-5; 7 nucleotides line up with TRBD2. The J call may be wrong; the DNA end is better matched by TRBJ2-7. CDR3 length: 14 amino acids. Germline CDR1 is MNHEY and CDR2 is SVGAGI. This chain's CDR3 is CATKSGVATYEQYF. In DNA form, the CDR3 reads TGTGCCACCAAGAGCGGGGTGGCTACCTACGAGCAGTACTTC.

The J gene is TRBJ2-7, the V gene TRBV6-5, with 8 nucleotides matching TRBD1. CDR1 and CDR2 (germline): MNHEY, SVGAGI. The junction had 3 bases not matched to a gene; V was cut back by 5 bases and J by 0 bases. The CDR3 length is 14 residues. CDR3 residues: CASSRQGSSYEQYF. The CDR3 nucleotides are TGTGCCAGCAGTCGACAGGGGAGCTCCTACGAGCAGTACTTC.

V gene TRBV19 combines with J gene TRBJ2-5; TRBD2 matches 14 bases. The CDR3 is made up of 16 amino acids. The V and J ends lost 7 bases and 2 bases, in that order; junction bases with no gene match: 6. The germline V gene encodes CDR1 LNHDA and CDR2 SQIVND (reference sequence). Here the CDR3 reads CASKTSGGATQETQYF. CDR3 nucleotide sequence: TGTGCCAGTAAGACTAGCGGGGGGGCGACTCAAGAGACCCAGTACTTC.

The genes are TRBV5-1 and TRBJ2-5; 11 bases match TRBD1. CDR1 and CDR2 (germline): SGHRS, YFSETQ. The CDR3 covers 16 residues. V shed 3 bases, J shed 6 bases, and the junction held 10 bases outside the gene matches. The CDR3 reads CASSYAGTGGVKTQYF. CDR3 coding DNA: TGCGCCAGCAGCTATGCCGGGACAGGGGGGGTAAAGACCCAGTACTTC.

V is TRBV18 and J is TRBJ2-1, with D hard to call. The V and J ends lost 1 base and 4 bases respectively, with 5 bases between them. The CDR3 sequence is 13 residues long. Germline lookup yields CDR1 KGHSH and CDR2 LQKENI. Written as DNA, the CDR3 is TGTGCCAGCTCACCACAACAGTACAATGAGCAGTTCTTC. This encodes CASSPQQYNEQFF.

With regard to this clone: One junction end disagrees with the germline gene, perhaps due to a read error. J is TRBJ2-7 and V is TRBV5-1; 10 bases fit TRBD1. Germline V gene lookup returns CDR1 SGHRS and CDR2 YFSETQ. The CDR3 contains 16 residues. The CDR3 bases are TGCGCCAGCAGCTTGGTTGGGACAGGGGCCTCCGACGAGCAGTACTTC. As protein: CASSLVGTGASDEQYF.